These T cell receptor beta chains were read from a single sample in a study of blood T cell repertoires in COVID-19. TCRdb keeps only in-frame clones here, not all; method: immunoSEQ multiplex PCR. Found here are just over 250,000 clones, more than 75% of them singletons; the top ten hold less than 3%. Sequencing input: peripheral blood. Receptors were obtained from a woman between 45 and 60 years old with acute or convalescent COVID-19. Each CDR3 is given without its conserved first and last residue. Size is stated for part of the rows, as once, few or many counts, or as a class when the clone is expanded.

clone size	V gene	J gene	CDR3 protein
NA	TRBV7-2	TRBJ2-3	ASSQTSFTDTQY
NA	TRBV11-2	TRBJ1-5	ASSPDRDQPQH
NA	TRBV3-1/TRBV3-2	TRBJ1-6	ASSHTGTGDNSPLH
NA	TRBV5-1	TRBJ1-4	ASSFQGAVNEKLF
few	TRBV7-3	TRBJ1-6	ASSYGTFGSPLH
NA	TRBV5-4	TRBJ2-3	ASSLVGGARSSTDTQY
NA	TRBV19	TRBJ2-2	ASSVGSGRYSTGELF
NA	TRBV9	TRBJ1-5	ASSVAPTSEPQH
NA	TRBV24-1	TRBJ2-1	ATRVSGGNEQF
NA	TRBV30	TRBJ1-2	AWSVGQGALDGYT
NA	TRBV7-2	TRBJ2-1	ASSSRTGTEQF
NA	TRBV28	TRBJ2-1	ASSSLAGITYNEQF
NA	TRBV5-1	TRBJ1-6	ASSLGTAYNSPLH
NA	TRBV29-1	TRBJ1-1	SASRETPEAF
NA	TRBV3-1/TRBV3-2	TRBJ2-7	ASSQLGGRESEQY
NA	TRBV28	TRBJ1-5	ASSLSSGLGSLNQPQH
few	TRBV11-3	TRBJ2-3	ASSLRAGTQY
NA	TRBV24-1	TRBJ2-3	ATSDSGTSGSQSSTDTQY
NA	TRBV14	TRBJ2-2	ASRPLGQTNTGELF
NA	TRBV5-1	TRBJ2-5	ASSFEGVAGQETQY
NA	TRBV5-1	TRBJ2-5	ASSLFLAGEETQY
NA	TRBV6-1	TRBJ2-7	ASSERLAETYEQY
NA	TRBV9	TRBJ2-1	ASSDRLAGGANEQF
NA	TRBV27	TRBJ1-2	ASSPGQGNYGYT
NA	TRBV7-2	TRBJ1-5	ASSLARGSQPQH
NA	TRBV6-5	TRBJ1-3	ASSLAGPGNTIY
once	TRBV2	TRBJ2-2	ANGLAGAPGTGELF
NA	TRBV2	TRBJ1-1	ASSPTGGFTEAF
NA	TRBV27	TRBJ1-2	ASSLSGTVFGYT
NA	TRBV2	TRBJ2-3	ASSESSGQYTDTQY
NA	TRBV7-6	TRBJ2-1	ASSLGTRASAHNEQF
NA	TRBV11-3	TRBJ2-5	ASSIGVRAQETQY
NA	TRBV7-9	TRBJ1-2	ASSPPGQGPIGYT
NA	TRBV6-2/TRBV6-3	TRBJ1-5	ASSYSRRQGGSNQPQH
many	TRBV28	TRBJ1-2	ASGTTGGGLDGYT
NA	TRBV18	TRBJ2-5	ASSPGQQETQY
few	TRBV29-1	TRBJ2-6	SAGQSSGANVLT